The next 17 T cell receptor beta chains were all read from a single sample in a study of blood T cell repertoires in COVID-19. The assay was immunoSEQ multiplex PCR, and TCRdb's table has in-frame clones only and misses some. The table shows approximately 93,000 clones, with over 80% occurring only once. The sample was peripheral blood. These receptors originate from a human donor in a cohort sampled during active COVID-19.

The chain couples TRBV6-5 to TRBJ1-3; D ambiguous. In germline, CDR1 is MNHEY, CDR2 SVGAGI. CDR3 size: 13 residues. The V gene lost 6 bases and the J gene lost 2 bases, with 8 bases spanning the gap. The CDR3 coding sequence is TGTGCCAGCAGAGCCACCACTGGAAACACCATATATTTT. Translated, it gives CASRATTGNTIYF.

The chain links TRBV5-4 to TRBJ1-1, with D perhaps TRBD1 (5 bases). This CDR3 is 15 amino acids long. Germline V gives CDR1 SGHNT, CDR2 YYREEE (reference sequence). Trimming removed 4 bases at V and 1 base at J, with 14 bases between. The CDR3 region has the DNA TGTGCCAGCAGCAACTGGGGGGACGGGAACACTGAAGCTTTCTTT. Amino acid sequence: CASSNWGDGNTEAFF.

The chain combines TRBV10-1 with TRBJ2-7; 10 bases are a match to TRBD2. J gave up 3 bases and V 0 bases, and 2 bases lay outside the gene matches. Germline V gene lookup returns CDR1 WNHNN and CDR2 SYGVQD (reference sequence). The CDR3 loop spans 15 amino acids. The CDR3 here is CASSESSSGSYEQYF. The CDR3 DNA reads as TGCGCCAGCAGTGAGTCGTCTAGCGGGAGCTACGAGCAGTACTTC.

The chain has TRBV5-6 and TRBJ1-2, with 10 bases that match TRBD1. V was clipped by 2 bases and J by 6 bases; unmatched bases: 1. The CDR3 length is 13 residues. Germline CDR1 is SGHDT and CDR2 is YYEEEE. The DNA of the CDR3 is TGTGCCAGCAGCTTAGGACAGGGGGATGGCTACACCTTC. This codes for CASSLGQGDGYTF.

V usage is TRBV2 and J usage is TRBJ1-1, with D perhaps TRBD1 (5 bases). The germline V gene has CDR1 SNHLY and CDR2 FYNNEI. V was pared by 4 bases and J by 4 bases, with 10 bases between. This CDR3 is 13 amino acids long. The CDR3 region is CASSARGGTEAFF. The DNA of the CDR3 is TGTGCCAGCAGTGCAAGGGGAGGCACTGAAGCTTTCTTT.

V gene TRBV5-1 combines with J gene TRBJ2-5; D ambiguous. Germline assignment: CDR1 SGHRS and CDR2 YFSETQ. The germline V and J ends were trimmed by 3 bases and 4 bases, with 10 bases remaining between them. This CDR3 has 13 residues. The CDR3, as DNA: TGCGCCAGCAGCTCCCGGGTCTCAGAGACCCAGTACTTC. Protein product: CASSSRVSETQYF.

The chain joins TRBV10-3 to TRBJ2-7; no clear D. V lost 2 bases to trimming and J lost 4 bases, with 6 bases between them. Germline V gives CDR1 ENHRY, CDR2 SYGVKD. The CDR3 is made up of 12 amino acids. The CDR3 sequence: CAISEGSYEQYF. In nucleotides, the CDR3 is TGTGCCATCAGTGAGGGCAGTTACGAGCAGTACTTC.

This clone was observed once. This chain connects TRBV30 to TRBJ2-5, with 11 nucleotides matching TRBD2. CDR1 is GTSNPN, CDR2 SVGIG, per germline (reference sequence). Germline trimming cut 2 bases from V and 5 bases from J; bases unmatched to any gene: 4. The CDR3 sequence is 14 residues long. The CDR3 nucleotides read TGTGCCTGGAGTCCAATAGCGGGGGGGGAGACCCAGTACTTC. It specifies CAWSPIAGGETQYF.

This chain uses TRBV2 with TRBJ2-1, with D tentatively TRBD1 (5 bases). CDR3 length: 16 amino acids. CDR1 and CDR2 (germline): SNHLY, FYNNEI. V shed 2 bases and J shed 2 bases, with 13 bases lying between them. The CDR3 DNA reads TGTGCCAGCAGTGAACGGCAGGGTAGGACCTACAATGAGCAGTTCTTC. Amino acids: CASSERQGRTYNEQFF.

This clone was seen once. The chain couples TRBV3-1 (or the pseudogene TRBV3-2) to TRBJ2-7; 11 nucleotides line up with TRBD2. With 0 bases clipped from V and 6 bases from J, the junction kept 7 bases outside the gene matches. The CDR3 runs 16 residues. Germline CDR1 and CDR2: LGHDT and YNNKEL (reference sequence). As DNA, the CDR3 is TGTGCCAGCAGCCAAGATCGGCTAGCGGGAGGCAGCGAGCAGTACTTC. Translation gives CASSQDRLAGGSEQYF.

The V call is TRBV6-5, the J call TRBJ1-6; no clear D gene. V shed 4 bases and J shed 9 bases, with 7 bases lying between them. In germline, CDR1 is MNHEY, CDR2 SVGAGI. The CDR3 loop spans 12 amino acids. CDR3 sequence reads: CASSSQVSPLHF. The CDR3 coding sequence is TGTGCCAGCAGTTCCCAGGTTTCACCCCTCCACTTT.

The rearrangement links TRBV5-1 to TRBJ2-7; D perhaps matches TRBD1 (6 bases). Germline V CDR1 and CDR2: SGHRS, YFSETQ. V gave up 5 bases and J gave up 6 bases, with 15 bases separating them. CDR3 length: 13 amino acids. In DNA form, the CDR3 reads TGCGCCAGCAGTCGACAGGACGGGCGCGAGCAGTACTTC. Residues: CASSRQDGREQYF.

The chain combines TRBV28 with TRBJ1-3; D is uncertain. CDR3 size: 16 residues. The V and J ends lost 1 base and 0 bases respectively, with 10 bases between them. CDR1 is MDHEN, CDR2 SYDVKM, per germline. CDR3 coding DNA: TGTGCCAGCAGTTTATTGTGGGAGGTCTCTGGAAACACCATATATTTT. Its protein product is CASSLLWEVSGNTIYF.

The V and J genes are TRBV5-4 and TRBJ2-3, with 8 bases matching TRBD2. The V and J ends lost 4 bases and 0 bases, in that order; junction bases with no gene match: 7. Germline-derived CDR1 and CDR2 are SGHNT and YYREEE (reference sequence). This CDR3 has 16 amino acids. The DNA of the CDR3 is TGTGCCAGCAGCCGAACTAGCGGAGCTAGCACAGATACGCAGTATTTT. As protein: CASSRTSGASTDTQYF.

This chain joins TRBV15 and TRBJ2-7; 10 bases line up with TRBD2. Germline values: CDR1 LNHNV, CDR2 YYDKDF (reference sequence). CDR3 length: 14 residues. V was pared by 7 bases and J by 2 bases, with 5 bases of the junction left unmatched. CDR3 sequence reads: CATKESGRAYEQYF. The CDR3 DNA sequence: TGTGCCACCAAGGAAAGCGGGAGGGCCTACGAGCAGTACTTC.

The chain recombines TRBV28 with TRBJ1-6; D not certain. The CDR3 sequence is 15 residues long. V was clipped by 2 bases and J by 4 bases, with 9 bases between them. CDR1 MDHEN and CDR2 SYDVKM come from the germline V gene. The CDR3 DNA reads as TGTGCCAGCAGTTTAGGCTCCGAATATAATTCACCCCTCCACTTT. Encoded protein: CASSLGSEYNSPLHF. The full variable domain, rest sourced from reference TRBV28 and TRBJ1-6, is DVKVTQSSRYLVKRTGEKVFLECVQDMDHENMFWYRQDPGLGLRLIYFSYDVKMKEKGDIPEGYSVSREKKERFSLILESASTNQTSMYLCASSLGSEYNSPLHFGNGTRLTVT.

Regarding this clone: Different DNA sequences within this sample yield the same CDR3. The chain employs TRBV18 and TRBJ1-4; TRBD1 matches 10 bases. Germline lookup yields CDR1 KGHSH and CDR2 LQKENI. The CDR3 contains 14 residues. Trimming at V came to 2 bases and at J to 6 bases, leaving 0 bases not matched to a gene. For the CDR3, the DNA is TGTGCCAGCTCACCAGGGACAGGGGATGAAAAACTGTTTTTT. Encoded protein: CASSPGTGDEKLFF. Full variable domain (rest looked up from reference TRBV18 and TRBJ1-4): NAGVMQNPRHLVRRRGQEARLRCSPMKGHSHVYWYRQLPEEGLKFMVYLQKENIIDESGMPKERFSAEFPKEGPSILRIQQVVRGDSAAYFCASSPGTGDEKLFFGSGTQLSVL.